This passage covers 2 T cell receptor beta chains from one sample sequenced in a study of blood T cell repertoires in COVID-19. Libraries were prepared by immunoSEQ multiplex PCR; TCRdb keeps only in-frame clonotypes and omits some of them. The repertoire holds some 130,000 clones, with roughly 71% as singletons. The sample was peripheral blood. These receptors were collected from a man older than 75 with acute or convalescent COVID-19.

This clone was recorded once. This chain joins TRBV2 and TRBJ2-2; 7 positions match TRBD2. This CDR3 comprises 17 residues. In germline, CDR1 is SNHLY, CDR2 FYNNEI. The J segment lost 0 bases and the V segment lost 2 bases, leaving 6 bases of the junction unmatched. In nucleotides, the CDR3 is TGTGCCAGCAGTGAATACCTAGCGGCCGCGAACACCGGGGAGCTGTTTTTT. The encoded protein is CASSEYLAAANTGELFF.

The V and J genes are TRBV5-4 and TRBJ1-5; no firm D call. Germline V gives CDR1 SGHNT, CDR2 YYREEE (reference sequence). The V end lost 2 bases, the J end lost 7 bases, and 16 bases lay between the germline ends. The CDR3 runs to 15 residues. For the CDR3, the DNA is TGTGCCAGCAGCTTCGGTGGGCAGGTAACCCAGCCCCAGCATTTT. It translates to CASSFGGQVTQPQHF.